A selection of T cell receptor beta chains follows, all from one sample in a study of shared clonotypes between healthy human individuals. The method was immunoSEQ multiplex PCR; TCRdb's version includes in-frame clones alone and lacks a portion of them. In the table there are 2.5 million or so clones, approximately 94% of which are singletons. The specimen was naive CD4+ T cells sorted from blood. These receptors were taken from a man aged 18 to 29 in good health. Both conserved end residues are part of each CDR3. A D gene is named only where the DNA matches it firmly. Not all rows give a size; the values are once, few, many and, for expanded clones, a class.

>TRBV5-4|.|18|TRBJ2-6|.
TGTGCCAGCAGCTCCCAGGACGGAACTCAAACTGGGGCCAACGTCCTGACTTTC
CASSSQDGTQTGANVLTF
>TRBV9|.|15|TRBJ1-1|once
TGTGCCAGCAGCGTCCCAGCTGGGGGAAATACTGAAGCTTTCTTT
CASSVPAGGNTEAFF
>TRBV30|TRBD2|13|TRBJ2-5|once
TGTGCCTGGAGTGGGGGGCGGGAGGGGACCCAGTACTTC
CAWSGGREGTQYF
>TRBV6-1|TRBD1|13|TRBJ2-7|.
TGTGCCAGCAGCCCTGGACAGGGCATCGAGCAGTACTTC
CASSPGQGIEQYF
>TRBV11-2|.|16|TRBJ1-5|once
TGTGCCAGCAGCCCCGGGACAAAGGAAGCGGGGCAGCCCCAGCATTTT
CASSPGTKEAGQPQHF
>TRBV5-8|TRBD1|16|TRBJ2-6|.
TGTGCCAGCAGCTTGGAGGGGGCGGCTGGGGCCAACGTCCTGACTTTC
CASSLEGAAGANVLTF
>TRBV9|.|14|TRBJ2-5|.
TGTGCCAGCAGCGTAGATCCTCGCGGGGAGACCCAGTACTTC
CASSVDPRGETQYF
>TRBV5-1|.|16|TRBJ1-1|.
TGCGCCAGCAGCTTGGGTGTAGGCCGGGGGAACACTGAAGCTTTCTTT
CASSLGVGRGNTEAFF
>TRBV11-2|.|15|TRBJ1-2|.
TGTGCCAGCAGCACAACAGCTGAAGCTAACTATGGCTACACCTTC
CASSTTAEANYGYTF
>TRBV5-1|.|14|TRBJ1-1|.
TGCGCCAGCAGCTCCCAGTTGATGAACACTGAAGCTTTCTTT
CASSSQLMNTEAFF
>TRBV27|.|12|TRBJ1-2|.
TGTGCCAGCAGTTTAGAAAGTCGAGGCTACACCTTC
CASSLESRGYTF
>TRBV9|TRBD1|18|TRBJ2-6|.
TGTGCCAGCAGCACCGGGACAGCCTTTATCTCTGGGGCCAACGTCCTGACTTTC
CASSTGTAFISGANVLTF
>TRBV9|.|15|TRBJ2-2|.
TGTGCCAGCAGCCCCGGACTTATTTCTCAGGGGGAGCTGTTTTTT
CASSPGLISQGELFF